The 29 T cell receptor beta chains in this list originate from one sample, sequenced in a study of T-cell memory formation after mild COVID-19. TCRdb called the 5' RACE reads again in MiXCR, with one record for every CDR3 protein. The sample contains approximately 570,000 distinct CDR3 sequences, under 20% of which appear only once. Sequenced: PBMCs or a T cell subset sorted from them (not recorded which). The receptors were sampled from an adult woman who had mild COVID-19 (a few samples of this study predate the infection). Cell type and time point are not known.

For the CDR3, the DNA is TGCAGTGCTATGTCTGGGGCCCGGGGCACAGATACGCAGTATTTT. Residues: CSAMSGARGTDTQYF. The genes are TRBV20-1 and TRBJ2-3; maybe TRBD1 (5 bases). V lost 4 bases to trimming and J lost 1 base, with 15 bases between them. The germline V gene has CDR1 DFQATT and CDR2 SNEGSKA (reference sequence). The CDR3 is 15 residues long.

The chain recombines TRBV6-6 with TRBJ2-7; 9 nucleotides line up with TRBD1. Germline CDR1 reads MNHNY; CDR2 reads SVGAGI (reference sequence). V lost 7 bases and J lost 3; bases outside the gene matches: 4. CDR3 length: 13 residues. The CDR3 region has the DNA TGTGCCAGCAATCCGGGACAGGGCTACGAGCAGTACTTC. Translation gives CASNPGQGYEQYF.

This chain connects TRBV5-1 to TRBJ2-5; 14 bases are shared with TRBD2. The junction had 9 bases not matched to a gene; V was cut back by 0 bases and J by 5 bases. From germline, CDR1 is SGHRS and CDR2 YFSETQ. The CDR3 runs 18 residues. CDR3 in amino acids: CASSLAIWTSGGMETQYF. The DNA for the CDR3 is TGCGCCAGCAGCTTGGCCATATGGACTAGCGGGGGGATGGAGACCCAGTACTTC. Combining the CDR3 with reference TRBV5-1 and TRBJ2-5 gives the whole variable domain KAGVTQTPRYLIKTRGQQVTLSCSPISGHRSVSWYQQTPGQGLQFLFEYFSETQRNKGNFPGRFSGRQFSNSRSEMNVSTLELGDSALYLCASSLAIWTSGGMETQYFGPGTRLLVL.

This clonotype was observed a handful of times. The rearrangement links TRBV7-2 to TRBJ1-2, with D tentatively TRBD1 (5 bases). Looked up from germline, CDR1 is SGHTA and CDR2 is FQGNSA. V lost 5 bases, J lost 4 bases, and 14 bases lay in between. The CDR3 has 14 amino acids. The CDR3 spells CASSPLLGGYGYTF. The CDR3 DNA follows: TGTGCCAGCAGCCCTTTACTCGGGGGCTATGGCTACACCTTC.

This clonotype was seen a handful of times. The CDR3 sequence is CASMEYGGEETQYF. The CDR3, as DNA: TGTGCCAGCATGGAGTATGGCGGGGAAGAGACCCAGTACTTC. The J gene is TRBJ2-5, the V gene TRBV5-5; TRBD2 might be the D (6 bases). V gave up 6 bases and J gave up 3 bases, with 15 bases separating them. This CDR3 contains 14 residues. CDR1 is SGHKS, CDR2 YYEKEE, per germline (reference sequence).

This clonotype has more than one count but fewer than ten. This chain joins TRBV24-1 and TRBJ2-2; D unresolved. Trimming pared 3 bases from V and 1 base from J, leaving 14 bases between. The CDR3 is 17 amino acids. Germline CDR1 KGHDR, CDR2 SFDVKD. CDR3 DNA: TGTGCCACCAGTGATAAAAGTGGGCGGTGGAACACCGGGGAGCTGTTTTTT. It yields the protein CATSDKSGRWNTGELFF.

The chain uses TRBV7-9 and TRBJ1-1; TRBD1 matches 7 bases. In germline, CDR1 is SEHNR, CDR2 FQNEAQ (reference sequence). Trimming took 4 bases from V and 3 from J; bases not matched to a gene: 2. The CDR3 loop spans 13 amino acids. The CDR3 loop is CASSYRGDTEAFF. The CDR3 coding sequence is TGTGCCAGCAGCTACAGGGGAGACACTGAAGCTTTCTTT.

This clonotype has just a few counts. V gene TRBV5-6 combines with J gene TRBJ2-2; D is unclear. V was shortened by 3 bases and J by 6 bases, with 21 bases between the two germline ends. The CDR3 is made up of 17 amino acids. The germline V gene has CDR1 SGHDT and CDR2 YYEEEE. The CDR3 here is CASSSRTWVVYAGELFF. The DNA for the CDR3 is TGTGCCAGCAGCTCTCGGACCTGGGTGGTATACGCCGGGGAGCTGTTTTTT.

This clonotype has more than one count but fewer than ten. Here the CDR3 reads CASSSDYPNYEQYF. The CDR3 DNA sequence: TGTGCCAGCAGTTCCGACTATCCTAACTACGAGCAGTACTTC. This sequence joins TRBV12-3 or TRBV12-4 and TRBJ2-7; possibly TRBD2 for D (5 bases). The CDR3 contains 14 residues. The V end lost 4 bases, the J end lost 3 bases, and 13 bases lay between the germline ends.

Here the CDR3 DNA reads TGTGCCAGCAGTATCTGGGACAGGGATGGCTACACCTTC. This encodes CASSIWDRDGYTF. This chain connects TRBV12-3 or TRBV12-4 to TRBJ1-2, with 9 bases aligning to TRBD1. The V gene end was trimmed by 5 bases and the J gene end by 6 bases; junction bases not matched to a gene: 4. This CDR3 contains 13 residues.

In its sample, this clonotype was seen a few times. The chain links TRBV7-9 to TRBJ2-6, with 7 nucleotides matching TRBD2. Germline V gene lookup returns CDR1 SEHNR and CDR2 FQNEAQ (reference sequence). V lost 0 bases to trimming and J lost 0 bases; unmatched junction nucleotides: 5. The CDR3 spans 18 residues. In nucleotides, the CDR3 is TGTGCCAGCAGCTTAGCGGCAGCGGGGTTCTCTGGGGCCAACGTCCTGACTTTC. Translated, it gives CASSLAAAGFSGANVLTF.

The chain employs TRBV24-1 and TRBJ2-5; 9 bases fit TRBD2. After removal of 4 bases from V and 4 bases from J, the junction contained 9 bases not matched to a gene. The germline V gene encodes CDR1 KGHDR and CDR2 SFDVKD. This CDR3 has 16 residues. CDR3 in DNA: TGTGCCACCAGTGACTCCTTAGCGGGAGTGGGAGAGACCCAGTACTTC. It yields the protein CATSDSLAGVGETQYF.

The CDR3 DNA follows: TGTGCCAGCAGACCCCTTGCACAGGGGAATGAAAAACTGTTTTTT. Residues: CASRPLAQGNEKLFF. The chain carries TRBV28 and TRBJ1-4; TRBD1 aligns across 7 bases. This CDR3 is 15 amino acids long. Germline V gives CDR1 MDHEN, CDR2 SYDVKM. V lost 6 bases and J lost 5; bases outside the gene matches: 9.

The V gene is TRBV6-1, the J gene TRBJ2-1; TRBD1 matches at 7 bases. The CDR3 is 11 residues long. V gave up 4 bases and J gave up 13 bases; unmatched junction bases: 4. Germline V gene lookup returns CDR1 MNHNS and CDR2 SASEGT. The CDR3 region is CASSVRDSQFF. CDR3 sequence (DNA): TGTGCCAGCAGTGTCCGGGACAGTCAGTTCTTC.

This clonotype showed up just a few times. The rearrangement uses TRBV2 and TRBJ2-3; TRBD2 agrees at 10 bases. The germline V gene encodes CDR1 SNHLY and CDR2 FYNNEI. The CDR3 loop spans 15 amino acids. The junction had 7 bases not matched to a gene; V was cut back by 4 bases and J by 6 bases. This CDR3 reads CASSVQRGGVDTQYF. In nucleotides, the CDR3 is TGTGCCAGCAGTGTCCAGCGGGGGGGCGTTGATACGCAGTATTTT.

This clonotype was counted a few times. This rearrangement joins TRBV5-5 to TRBJ2-3; a possible D gene is TRBD1 (7 bases). From germline, CDR1 is SGHKS and CDR2 YYEKEE (reference sequence). Trimming shortened V by 4 bases and J by 0 bases, and 12 bases separated the two germline ends. There are 15 residues in the CDR3. CDR3 DNA: TGTGCCAGCAGCACGACAGGGACTAGCACAGATACGCAGTATTTT. Translating gives CASSTTGTSTDTQYF.

This clonotype was seen only a few times. The chain combines TRBV7-3 with TRBJ1-1; D gene ambiguous. V was clipped by 4 bases and J by 5 bases, with 11 bases between them. Germline V gene data show CDR1 as SGHTA and CDR2 as FQGTGA. The CDR3 loop spans 13 amino acids. The DNA of the CDR3 is TGTGCCAGCAGCTACACCGGGCAAACTGAAGCTTTCTTT. Its translation: CASSYTGQTEAFF.

V is TRBV6-1 and J is TRBJ2-3, with 9 bases that match TRBD1. Looked up from germline, CDR1 is MNHNS and CDR2 is SASEGT. The CDR3 contains 15 residues. V was pared by 6 bases and J by 0 bases, with 4 bases of the junction left unmatched. As DNA, the CDR3 is TGTGCCAGCAGGACGGACAGGGGAAGCACAGATACGCAGTATTTT. Translation: CASRTDRGSTDTQYF.

This clonotype has more than one count but fewer than ten. The V call is TRBV24-1, the J call TRBJ2-5; TRBD1 agrees at 9 bases. CDR3 length: 16 amino acids. J lost 2 bases, V lost 3 bases, and 6 bases had no gene match. Germline V gene sequence: CDR1 KGHDR, CDR2 SFDVKD. The CDR3: CATSDRGTGFQETQYF. The CDR3 DNA sequence: TGTGCCACCAGTGATCGAGGGACAGGGTTTCAAGAGACCCAGTACTTC.

The genes are TRBV12-3 or TRBV12-4 and TRBJ2-5; the match to TRBD2 covers 10 bases. V lost 6 bases, J lost 3 bases, and 10 bases stayed unmatched. The CDR3 loop spans 16 amino acids. CDR3 coding DNA: TGTGCCAGCAGCCAAGCCGGGACTAGCGAAAAAGAGACCCAGTACTTC. Amino acid sequence: CASSQAGTSEKETQYF.

This clonotype was counted only a few times. The gene calls are TRBV6-5 and TRBJ2-7; 8 bases are a match to TRBD2. The CDR3 totals 15 residues. CDR1 is MNHEY and CDR2 is SVGAGI in the germline V gene. Trimming removed 6 bases from V and 5 bases from J; junction bases left unmatched: 12. CDR3 in DNA: TGTGCCAGCAGCCCCTCCGCGGGGGGTTCCGACGAGCAGTACTTC. This sequence encodes CASSPSAGGSDEQYF.

The sample holds a few counts of this clonotype. The chain uses TRBV2 and TRBJ1-5; 7 bases are shared with TRBD1. The CDR3 has 14 amino acids. V lost 6 bases to trimming and J lost 7 bases; unmatched junction nucleotides: 9. The germline gives CDR1 SNHLY, CDR2 FYNNEI. The CDR3: CASSRQGELQPQHF. CDR3 bases: TGTGCCAGCAGCCGACAGGGTGAATTGCAGCCCCAGCATTTT.

This clonotype was seen more than once but under ten times. This rearrangement joins TRBV7-9 to TRBJ1-1; maybe TRBD1 (5 bases). The CDR3 is 17 residues long. Germline V CDR1 and CDR2: SEHNR, FQNEAQ (reference sequence). The V and J ends lost 7 bases and 2 bases respectively, with 23 bases between them. CDR3 protein: CASIPSKGARLNTEAFF. Written as DNA, the CDR3 is TGTGCCAGCATCCCTTCAAAAGGGGCGCGTTTAAACACTGAAGCTTTCTTT.

This sequence joins TRBV5-1 and TRBJ2-3, with a weak D call TRBD2 (6 bases). The CDR3 runs 16 residues. V was cut by 2 bases and J by 2 bases, with 15 bases left in between. Germline assignment: CDR1 SGHRS and CDR2 YFSETQ. DNA of the CDR3: TGCGCCAGCAGCTTCAGATCGGGAGAACCCACAGATACGCAGTATTTT. Amino acid sequence: CASSFRSGEPTDTQYF.

The gene calls are TRBV18 and TRBJ2-4; D possibly corresponds to TRBD2 (5 bases). Germline lookup yields CDR1 KGHSH and CDR2 LQKENI. The V and J ends lost 1 base and 0 bases respectively, with 19 bases between them. This CDR3 has 19 residues. CDR3 in amino acids: CASSPRRPTEAGAKNIQYF. CDR3 nucleotide sequence: TGTGCCAGCTCACCACGCCGTCCGACGGAGGCGGGAGCCAAAAACATTCAGTACTTC.

This clonotype was observed a few times. The chain has TRBV5-1 and TRBJ2-3; D call uncertain. V lost 0 bases, J lost 6 bases, and 14 bases lay in between. Germline-derived CDR1 and CDR2 are SGHRS and YFSETQ. The CDR3 loop spans 15 amino acids. CDR3 DNA: TGCGCCAGCAGCTTGGTAGCTAGTTATTTGGATACGCAGTATTTT. Translated: CASSLVASYLDTQYF.

The genes are TRBV9 and TRBJ1-5; TRBD1 matches 7 bases. V shed 0 bases and J 5 bases; nucleotides not matched to a gene: 2. The germline V gene has CDR1 SGDLS and CDR2 YYNGEE. The CDR3 spans 14 residues. CDR3 DNA: TGTGCCAGCAGCGTAGGTGGGACAGATCAGCCCCAGCATTTT. Translated: CASSVGGTDQPQHF.

The sample holds a few counts of this clonotype. The chain's CDR3 is CASSLAGQRPGELFF. The DNA for the CDR3 is TGTGCCAGCAGTTTAGCGGGACAGAGGCCCGGGGAGCTGTTTTTT. The chain carries TRBV12-3 or TRBV12-4 and TRBJ2-2; 7 bases agree with TRBD1. Trimming cost V 0 bases and J 6 bases; bases outside gene matches: 4. The CDR3 consists of 15 residues.

This chain links TRBV6-1 with TRBJ2-1, with 7 bases fitting TRBD2. The V segment lost 8 bases and the J segment 3 bases; nucleotides outside the gene matches: 10. Germline assignment: CDR1 MNHNS and CDR2 SASEGT. This CDR3 is built from 15 residues. The CDR3 bases are TGTGCCAGCGACCCGGGGACTATCGGCTACAATGAGCAGTTCTTC. This encodes CASDPGTIGYNEQFF.